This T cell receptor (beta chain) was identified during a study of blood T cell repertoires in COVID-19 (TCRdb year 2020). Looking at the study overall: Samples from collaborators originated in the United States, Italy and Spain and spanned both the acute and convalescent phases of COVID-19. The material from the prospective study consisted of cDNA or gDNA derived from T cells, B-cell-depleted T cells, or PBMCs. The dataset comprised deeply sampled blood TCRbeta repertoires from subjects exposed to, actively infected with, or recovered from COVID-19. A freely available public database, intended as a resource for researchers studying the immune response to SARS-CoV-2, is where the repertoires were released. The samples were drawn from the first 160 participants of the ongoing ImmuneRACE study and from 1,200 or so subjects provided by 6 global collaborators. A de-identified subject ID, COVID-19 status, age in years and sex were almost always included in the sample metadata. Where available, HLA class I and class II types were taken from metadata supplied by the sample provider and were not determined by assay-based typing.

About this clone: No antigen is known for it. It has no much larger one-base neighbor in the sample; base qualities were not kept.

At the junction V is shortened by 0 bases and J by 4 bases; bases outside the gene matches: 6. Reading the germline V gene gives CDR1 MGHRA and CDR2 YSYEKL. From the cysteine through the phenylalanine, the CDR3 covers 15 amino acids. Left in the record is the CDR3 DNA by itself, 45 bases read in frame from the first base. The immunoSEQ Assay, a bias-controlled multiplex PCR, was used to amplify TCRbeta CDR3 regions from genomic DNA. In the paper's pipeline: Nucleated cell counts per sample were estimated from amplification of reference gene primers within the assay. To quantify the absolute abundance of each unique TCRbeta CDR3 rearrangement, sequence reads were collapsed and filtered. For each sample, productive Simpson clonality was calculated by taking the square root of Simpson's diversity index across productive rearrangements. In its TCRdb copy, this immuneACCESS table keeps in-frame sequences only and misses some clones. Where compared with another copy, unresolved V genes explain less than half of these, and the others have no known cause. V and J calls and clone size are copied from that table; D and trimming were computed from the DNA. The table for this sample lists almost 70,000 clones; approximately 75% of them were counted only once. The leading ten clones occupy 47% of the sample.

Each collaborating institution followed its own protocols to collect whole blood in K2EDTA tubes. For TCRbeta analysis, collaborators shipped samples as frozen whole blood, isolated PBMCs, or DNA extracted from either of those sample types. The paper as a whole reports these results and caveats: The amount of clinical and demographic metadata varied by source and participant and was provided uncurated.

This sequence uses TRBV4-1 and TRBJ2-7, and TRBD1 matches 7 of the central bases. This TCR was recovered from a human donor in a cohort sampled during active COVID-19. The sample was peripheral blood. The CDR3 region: CASSQEGDSFYEQYF. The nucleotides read TGCGCCAGCAGCCAAGAGGGGGACAGTTTTTACGAGCAGTACTTC.